This T cell receptor beta chain was obtained from a study of shared clonotypes between healthy human individuals. With unsorted samples, genomic DNA was obtained from about 90 million PBMCs. In the case of this clone: The antigen remains undetermined.

CDR3 length: 17 residues. With 2 bases clipped from V and 4 bases from J, the junction kept 11 bases outside the gene matches. CDR1 is SGHNT and CDR2 is YYREEE in the germline V gene (reference sequence). DNA from unsorted PBMC was sequenced on ten immunoSEQ deep assay plates. TCRdb's table, derived via immunoSEQ multiplex PCR, lists solely in-frame clones and lacks some. The data contain about 480,000 clones, approximately 79% of them singletons. Study findings and constraints: Donors were few, which limited the genetic and exposure-history diversity represented.

The chain employs TRBV5-4 and TRBJ2-3; 9 bases fit TRBD1. This TCR was recovered from a woman between 35 and 50 years old in good health. Some clones in this sample may be carry-over from other donors' samples. Sample: PBMCs. The CDR3 region has the DNA TGTGCCAGCAGCTTACCTTCCGACAGGGGGAGGGCAGATACGCAGTATTTT. As protein: CASSLPSDRGRADTQYF.